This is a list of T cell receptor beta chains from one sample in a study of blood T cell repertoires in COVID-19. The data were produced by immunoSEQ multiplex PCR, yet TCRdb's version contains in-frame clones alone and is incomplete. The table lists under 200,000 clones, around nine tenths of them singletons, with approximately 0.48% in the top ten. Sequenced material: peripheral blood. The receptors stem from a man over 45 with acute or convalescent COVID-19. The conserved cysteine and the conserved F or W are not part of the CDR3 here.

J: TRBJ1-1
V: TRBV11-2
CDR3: ASSLVGGNTEAF

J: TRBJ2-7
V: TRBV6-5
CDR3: ASSGQGQPAQQY

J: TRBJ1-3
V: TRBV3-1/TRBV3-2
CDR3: ASSQDNSGNTIY

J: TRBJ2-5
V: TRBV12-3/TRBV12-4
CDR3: ASRRQRGETQY

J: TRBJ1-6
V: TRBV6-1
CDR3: ASSEAEAGPYNSPLH

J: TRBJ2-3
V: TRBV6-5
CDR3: ASSYRDRESDTQY

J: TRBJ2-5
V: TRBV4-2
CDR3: ASSKAGDQETQY

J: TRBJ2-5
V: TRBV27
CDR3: ATSRGLHQETQY

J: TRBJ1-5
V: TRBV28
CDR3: ASSSGGNRINQPQH

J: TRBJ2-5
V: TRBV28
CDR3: ASSFVLAGGKEETQY

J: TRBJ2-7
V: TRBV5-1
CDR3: ASRIGVEGEQY

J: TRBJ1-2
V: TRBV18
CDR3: ASSPSGTGPLRDT

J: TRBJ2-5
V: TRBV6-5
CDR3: ASSPGGGQETQY

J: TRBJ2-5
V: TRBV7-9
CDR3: ASSRESQETQY

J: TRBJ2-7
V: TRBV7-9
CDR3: ASGLGSYEQY

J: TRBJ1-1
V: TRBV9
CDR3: ASSVSGDRGGEAF

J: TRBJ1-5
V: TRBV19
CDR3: ASSIELGASDQPQH

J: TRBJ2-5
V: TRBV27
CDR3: ASSSFRRTSGSVETQY

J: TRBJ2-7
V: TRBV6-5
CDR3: ASRPGQGTYEQY

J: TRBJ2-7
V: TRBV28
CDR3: ASSLFTPGNYEQY

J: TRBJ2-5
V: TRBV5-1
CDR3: ASSLAVFETQY

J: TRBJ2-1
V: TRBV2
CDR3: ASMAHNEQF

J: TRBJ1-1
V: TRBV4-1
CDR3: ASSRRVETEAF

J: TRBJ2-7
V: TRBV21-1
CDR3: ASSKNVAGCSYEQY

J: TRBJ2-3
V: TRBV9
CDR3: ASSVDPTSGGLDTQY

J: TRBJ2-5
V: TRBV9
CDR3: ASSTSGRAGETQY

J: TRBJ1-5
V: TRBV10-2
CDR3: ASSPTQGGQPQH

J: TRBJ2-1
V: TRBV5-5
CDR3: ASSLAAGTSGRARNEQF

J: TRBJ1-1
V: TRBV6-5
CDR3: ATRPGLLNTEAF

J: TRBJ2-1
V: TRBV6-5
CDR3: ASTRTSGGAPEQF

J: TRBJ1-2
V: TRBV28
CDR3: ASSFSQGQGIYYGYT

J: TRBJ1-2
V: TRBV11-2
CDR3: ASSSLNGQGVRGYT

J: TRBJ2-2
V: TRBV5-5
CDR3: ASSLDGAANTGELF

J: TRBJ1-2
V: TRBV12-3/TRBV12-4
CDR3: ASSSGRNYGYT

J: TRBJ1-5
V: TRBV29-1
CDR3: SVARERNQPQH

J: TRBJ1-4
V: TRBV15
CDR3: ATSYPGGQGATNEKLF